This TCR beta chain was recovered during a study of cytomegalovirus exposure and HLA in healthy donors. The CDR3 consists of 15 residues. Germline assignment: CDR1 MNHEY and CDR2 SVGAGI. V lost 6 bases and J lost 7, with 21 bases in between. With 60 Vbeta and 13 Jbeta primers, the PCR was carried out. TCRdb's table, derived via immunoSEQ multiplex PCR, lists solely in-frame clones and lacks some. The sample includes around 89,000 clones, over 75% of them seen just once. V usage is TRBV6-5 and J usage is TRBJ1-2; a weak D match, TRBD1 (6 bases). Input material: PBMCs. This receptor was identified in a girl under 10 years old in good health and CMV-seropositive. CDR3 loop: CASSPTFGTRSGYTF. The CDR3 DNA follows: TGTGCCAGCAGCCCCACTTTTGGGACACGGAGTGGCTACACCTTC.